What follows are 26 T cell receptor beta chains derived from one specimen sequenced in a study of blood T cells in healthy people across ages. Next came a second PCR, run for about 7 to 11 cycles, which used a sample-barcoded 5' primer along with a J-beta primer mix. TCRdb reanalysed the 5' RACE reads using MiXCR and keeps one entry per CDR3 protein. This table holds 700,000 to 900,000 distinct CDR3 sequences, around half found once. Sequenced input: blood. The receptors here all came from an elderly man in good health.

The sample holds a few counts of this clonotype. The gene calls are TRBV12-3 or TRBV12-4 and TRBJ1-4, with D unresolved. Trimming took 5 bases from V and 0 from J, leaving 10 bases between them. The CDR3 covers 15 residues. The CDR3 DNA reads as TGTGCCAGCAGTCCAAGGACGGCAACTAATGAAAAACTGTTTTTT. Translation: CASSPRTATNEKLFF.

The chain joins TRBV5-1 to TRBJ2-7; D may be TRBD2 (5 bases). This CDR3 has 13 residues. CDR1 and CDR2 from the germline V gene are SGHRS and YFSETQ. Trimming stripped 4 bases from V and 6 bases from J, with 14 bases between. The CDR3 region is CASSVVAGGEQYF. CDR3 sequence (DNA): TGCGCCAGCAGCGTGGTTGCGGGCGGCGAGCAGTACTTC.

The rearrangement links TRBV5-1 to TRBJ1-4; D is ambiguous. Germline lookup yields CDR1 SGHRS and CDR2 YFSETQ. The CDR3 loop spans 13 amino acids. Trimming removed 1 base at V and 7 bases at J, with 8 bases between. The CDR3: CASSLTLGEKLFF. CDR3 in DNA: TGCGCCAGCAGCTTGACCCTAGGTGAAAAACTGTTTTTT.

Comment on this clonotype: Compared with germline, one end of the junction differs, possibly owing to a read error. The CDR3 coding sequence is TGTACCAGCAGTTTATCCAGCAGTTTCTACGAGCAGTACTTC. It codes for CTSSLSSSFYEQYF. The gene calls are TRBV27 and TRBJ2-5; D is undetermined. The J call may be wrong; the DNA end is better matched by TRBJ2-7. Germline CDR1 reads MNHEY; CDR2 reads SMNVEV (reference sequence). The CDR3 has 14 residues.

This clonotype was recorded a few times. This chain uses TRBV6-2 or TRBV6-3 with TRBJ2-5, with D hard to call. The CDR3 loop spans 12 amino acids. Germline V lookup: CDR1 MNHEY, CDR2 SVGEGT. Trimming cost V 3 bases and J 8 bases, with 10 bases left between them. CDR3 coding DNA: TGTGCCAGCAGTTATGTGCCGGCCACCCAGTACTTC. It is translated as CASSYVPATQYF.

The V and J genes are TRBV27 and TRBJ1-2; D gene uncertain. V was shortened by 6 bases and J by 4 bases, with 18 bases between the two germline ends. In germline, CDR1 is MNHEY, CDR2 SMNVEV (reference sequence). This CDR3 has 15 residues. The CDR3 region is CASSPVVDGSYGYTF. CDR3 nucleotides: TGTGCCAGCAGCCCAGTCGTGGACGGGAGCTATGGCTACACCTTC.

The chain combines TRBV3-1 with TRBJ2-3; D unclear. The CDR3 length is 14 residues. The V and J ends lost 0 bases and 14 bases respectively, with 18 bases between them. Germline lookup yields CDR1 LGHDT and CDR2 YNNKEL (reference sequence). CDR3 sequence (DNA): TGTGCCAGCAGCCAAGATGTGGACGCCATATACGCGTATTTT. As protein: CASSQDVDAIYAYF.

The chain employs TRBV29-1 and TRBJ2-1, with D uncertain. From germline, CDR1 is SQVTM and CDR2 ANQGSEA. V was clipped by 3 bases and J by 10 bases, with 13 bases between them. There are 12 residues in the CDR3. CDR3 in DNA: TGCAGCGTTGATGGTTGGGATTCAGAGCAGTTCTTC. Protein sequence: CSVDGWDSEQFF.

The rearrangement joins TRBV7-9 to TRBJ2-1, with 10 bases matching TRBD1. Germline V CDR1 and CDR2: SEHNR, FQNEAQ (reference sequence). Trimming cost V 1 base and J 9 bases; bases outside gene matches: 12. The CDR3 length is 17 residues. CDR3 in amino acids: CASSLGLRQGASGEQFF. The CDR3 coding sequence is TGTGCCAGCAGCTTAGGGTTGAGACAGGGGGCTAGCGGTGAGCAGTTCTTC.

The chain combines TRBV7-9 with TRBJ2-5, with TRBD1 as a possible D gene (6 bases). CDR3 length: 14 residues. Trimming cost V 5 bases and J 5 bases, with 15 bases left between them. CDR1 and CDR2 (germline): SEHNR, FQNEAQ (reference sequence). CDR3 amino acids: CASSGRGGWETQYF. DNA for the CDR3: TGTGCCAGCAGCGGCCGAGGGGGTTGGGAGACCCAGTACTTC.

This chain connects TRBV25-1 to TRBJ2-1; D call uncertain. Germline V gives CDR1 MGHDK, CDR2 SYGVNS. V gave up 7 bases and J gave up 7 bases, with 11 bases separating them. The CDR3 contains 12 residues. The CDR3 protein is CASNLGRNEQFF. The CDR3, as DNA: TGTGCCAGCAACCTCGGACGGAATGAGCAGTTCTTC.

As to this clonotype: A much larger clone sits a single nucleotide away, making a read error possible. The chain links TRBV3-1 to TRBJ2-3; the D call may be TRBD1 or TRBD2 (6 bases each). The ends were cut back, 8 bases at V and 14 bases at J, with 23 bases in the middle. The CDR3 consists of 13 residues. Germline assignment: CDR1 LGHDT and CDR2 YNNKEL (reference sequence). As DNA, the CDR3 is TGTGCCAGCGGCCCAGGGGCCGGCGGGGACGCGTATTTT. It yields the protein CASGPGAGGDAYF.

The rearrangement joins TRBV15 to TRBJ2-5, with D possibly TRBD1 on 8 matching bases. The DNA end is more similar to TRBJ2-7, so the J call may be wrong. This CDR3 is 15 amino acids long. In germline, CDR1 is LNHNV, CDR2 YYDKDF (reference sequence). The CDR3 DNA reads TGTGCCACCAGCCCAAGGACAGGGACTACCTACGAGCAGTACTTC. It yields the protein CATSPRTGTTYEQYF.

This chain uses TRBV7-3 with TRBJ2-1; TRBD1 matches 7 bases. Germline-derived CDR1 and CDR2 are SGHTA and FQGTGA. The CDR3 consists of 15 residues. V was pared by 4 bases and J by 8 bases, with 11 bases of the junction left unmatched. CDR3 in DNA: TGTGCCAGCAGCTATAACAGGGGCGGATGGGATGAGCAGTTCTTC. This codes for CASSYNRGGWDEQFF. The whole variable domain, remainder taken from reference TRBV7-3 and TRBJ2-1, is GAGVSQTPSNKVTEKGKYVELRCDPISGHTALYWYRQSLGQGPEFLIYFQGTGAADDSGLPNDRFFAVRPEGSVSTLKIQRTERGDSAVYLCASSYNRGGWDEQFFGPGTRLTVL.

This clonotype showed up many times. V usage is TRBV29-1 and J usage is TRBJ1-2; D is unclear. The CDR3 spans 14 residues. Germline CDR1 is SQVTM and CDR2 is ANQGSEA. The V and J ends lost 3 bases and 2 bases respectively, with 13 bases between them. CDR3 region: CSVDDKGVNYGYTF. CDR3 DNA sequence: TGCAGCGTTGATGATAAAGGAGTCAACTATGGCTACACCTTC.

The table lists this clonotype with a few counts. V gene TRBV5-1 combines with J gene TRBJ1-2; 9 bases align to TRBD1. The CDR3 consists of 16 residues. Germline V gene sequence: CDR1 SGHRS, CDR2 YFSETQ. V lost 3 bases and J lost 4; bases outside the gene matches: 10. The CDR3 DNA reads TGCGCCAGCAGCTCCGCTCCGGGACAGGGATTCTATGGCTACACCTTC. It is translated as CASSSAPGQGFYGYTF.

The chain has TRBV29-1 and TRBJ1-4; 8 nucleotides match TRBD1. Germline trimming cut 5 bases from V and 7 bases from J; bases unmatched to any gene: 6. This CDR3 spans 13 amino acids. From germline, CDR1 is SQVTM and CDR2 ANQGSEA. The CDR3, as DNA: TGCAGCGTTCGCAGGGGGCAAGGTGAAAAACTGTTTTTT. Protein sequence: CSVRRGQGEKLFF.

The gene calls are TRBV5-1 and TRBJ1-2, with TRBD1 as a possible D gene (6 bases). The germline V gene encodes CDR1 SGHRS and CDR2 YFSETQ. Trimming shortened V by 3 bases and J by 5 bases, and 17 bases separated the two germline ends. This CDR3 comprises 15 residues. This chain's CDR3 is CASSSERGAEYGYTF. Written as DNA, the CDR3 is TGCGCCAGCAGCTCGGAACGGGGGGCGGAATATGGCTACACCTTC.

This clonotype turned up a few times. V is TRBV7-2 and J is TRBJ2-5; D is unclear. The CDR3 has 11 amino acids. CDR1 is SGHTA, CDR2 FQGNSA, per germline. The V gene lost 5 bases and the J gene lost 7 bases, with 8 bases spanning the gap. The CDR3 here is CASSPLGTQYF. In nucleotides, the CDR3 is TGTGCCAGCAGCCCTTTAGGGACCCAGTACTTC.

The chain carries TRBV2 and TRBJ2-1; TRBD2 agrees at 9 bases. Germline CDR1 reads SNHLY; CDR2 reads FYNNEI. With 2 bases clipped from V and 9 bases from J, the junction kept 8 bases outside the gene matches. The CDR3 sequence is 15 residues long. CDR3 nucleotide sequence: TGTGCCAGCAGTGAAATTAGCGGGAGCTTGAGTGAGCAGTTCTTC. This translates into CASSEISGSLSEQFF. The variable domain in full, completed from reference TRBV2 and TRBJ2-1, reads EPEVTQTPSHQVTQMGQEVILRCVPISNHLYFYWYRQILGQKVEFLVSFYNNEISEKSEIFDDQFSVERPDGSNFTLKIRSTKLEDSAMYFCASSEISGSLSEQFFGPGTRLTVL.

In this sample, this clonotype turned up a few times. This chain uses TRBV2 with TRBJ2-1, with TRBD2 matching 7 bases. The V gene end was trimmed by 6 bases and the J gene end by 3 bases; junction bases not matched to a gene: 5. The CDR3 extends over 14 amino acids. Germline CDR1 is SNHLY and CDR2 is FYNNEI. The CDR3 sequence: CASRAGLNYNEQFF. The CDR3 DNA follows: TGTGCCAGCAGAGCGGGACTGAACTACAATGAGCAGTTCTTC.

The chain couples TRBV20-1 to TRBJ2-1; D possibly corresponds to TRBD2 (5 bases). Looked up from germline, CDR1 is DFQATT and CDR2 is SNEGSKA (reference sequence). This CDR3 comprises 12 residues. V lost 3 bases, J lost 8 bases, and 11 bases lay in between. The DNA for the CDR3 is TGCAGTGCTAGCCGGAGCGGATATGAGCAGTTCTTC. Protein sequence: CSASRSGYEQFF.

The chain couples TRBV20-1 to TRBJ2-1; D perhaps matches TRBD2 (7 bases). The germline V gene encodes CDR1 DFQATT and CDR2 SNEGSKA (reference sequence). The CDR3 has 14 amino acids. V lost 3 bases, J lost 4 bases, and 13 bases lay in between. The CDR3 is CSARRGGVYNEQFF. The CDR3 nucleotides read TGCAGTGCTAGGAGGGGGGGGGTATACAATGAGCAGTTCTTC.

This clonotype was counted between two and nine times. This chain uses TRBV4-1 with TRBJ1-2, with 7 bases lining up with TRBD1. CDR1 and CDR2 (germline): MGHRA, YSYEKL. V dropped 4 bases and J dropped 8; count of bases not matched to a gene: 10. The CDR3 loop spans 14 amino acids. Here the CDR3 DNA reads TGCGCCAGCAGCCGCCCGACAGGGACTGGAGGCTACACCTTC. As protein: CASSRPTGTGGYTF.

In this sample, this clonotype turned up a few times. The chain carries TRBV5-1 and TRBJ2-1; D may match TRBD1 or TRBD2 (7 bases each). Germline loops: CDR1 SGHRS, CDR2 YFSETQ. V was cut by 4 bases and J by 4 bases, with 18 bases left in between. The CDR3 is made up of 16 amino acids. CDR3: CASSPAQGGSYNEQFF. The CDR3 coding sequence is TGCGCCAGCAGCCCGGCCCAGGGGGGGAGTTACAATGAGCAGTTCTTC. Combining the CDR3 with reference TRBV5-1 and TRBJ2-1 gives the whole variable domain KAGVTQTPRYLIKTRGQQVTLSCSPISGHRSVSWYQQTPGQGLQFLFEYFSETQRNKGNFPGRFSGRQFSNSRSEMNVSTLELGDSALYLCASSPAQGGSYNEQFFGPGTRLTVL.

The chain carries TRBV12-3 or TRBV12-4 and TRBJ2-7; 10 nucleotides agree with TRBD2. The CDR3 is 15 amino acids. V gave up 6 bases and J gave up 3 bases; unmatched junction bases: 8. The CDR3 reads CASRDSGRSNYEQYF. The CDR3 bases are TGTGCCAGCAGGGATAGCGGGAGGTCAAACTACGAGCAGTACTTC.